Each of the 23 T cell receptor beta chains below was sequenced from the same sample in a study of cytomegalovirus exposure and HLA in healthy donors. The table came from immunoSEQ multiplex PCR; TCRdb's copy has only in-frame clones and leaves some out. The repertoire holds 300,000 to 400,000 clones, with roughly 89% as singletons. Sequencing used PBMCs. All receptors come from a woman aged 18-29 years in good health and CMV-seronegative.

The chain links TRBV5-1 to TRBJ2-3; maybe TRBD1 (6 bases). The V end was cut by 0 bases, the J end by 6 bases, with 11 bases between. The CDR3 is made up of 14 amino acids. Germline loops: CDR1 SGHRS, CDR2 YFSETQ. CDR3 sequence: CASSLGQGMDTQYF. The CDR3 nucleotides are TGCGCCAGCAGCTTGGGGCAGGGGATGGATACGCAGTATTTT.

The rearrangement links TRBV30 to TRBJ1-1; perhaps TRBD1 as D (6 bases). Deletions cut 2 bases from V and 2 bases from J, with 21 bases between. The germline V gene has CDR1 GTSNPN and CDR2 SVGIG (reference sequence). The CDR3 has 17 amino acids. Written as DNA, the CDR3 is TGTGCCTGGAGTTTATACAGGGTAAGAAGATTAAACACTGAAGCTTTCTTT. Translating gives CAWSLYRVRRLNTEAFF.

The J gene is TRBJ2-1, the V gene TRBV28; 8 bases map to TRBD2. The germline V gene has CDR1 MDHEN and CDR2 SYDVKM. This CDR3 comprises 17 residues. J gave up 6 bases and V 3 bases, and 13 bases lay outside the gene matches. This CDR3 is CASSFSPPAGDPNEQFF. CDR3 coding DNA: TGTGCCAGCAGTTTTTCTCCCCCAGCGGGAGATCCCAATGAGCAGTTCTTC.

This clone showed up just a few times. The chain couples TRBV14 to TRBJ2-7; TRBD1 matches at 10 bases. The V gene's germline CDR1 is SGHDN and CDR2 FVKESK. The V segment lost 4 bases and the J segment 3 bases; nucleotides outside the gene matches: 3. The CDR3 has 14 amino acids. Here the CDR3 reads CASSPTGGIYEQYF. DNA of the CDR3: TGTGCCAGCAGCCCGACAGGGGGCATCTACGAGCAGTACTTC.

The J gene is TRBJ2-7, the V gene TRBV4-1; maybe TRBD2 (6 bases). V was shortened by 5 bases and J by 0 bases, with 8 bases between the two germline ends. The CDR3 totals 13 residues. Germline assignment: CDR1 MGHRA and CDR2 YSYEKL. The CDR3 sequence is CASSARDSYEQYF. CDR3 nucleotides: TGCGCCAGCAGCGCGCGGGACTCCTACGAGCAGTACTTC.

V gene TRBV6-5 combines with J gene TRBJ2-1; 11 nucleotides agree with TRBD2. The CDR3 has 15 residues. Germline values: CDR1 MNHEY, CDR2 SVGAGI. The J segment lost 5 bases and the V segment lost 6 bases, leaving 6 bases of the junction unmatched. CDR3 in amino acids: CASSHGLAGNNEQFF. CDR3 DNA sequence: TGTGCCAGCAGCCACGGACTAGCGGGTAACAATGAGCAGTTCTTC.

The V and J genes are TRBV6-1 and TRBJ1-4; maybe TRBD1 (6 bases). CDR1 is MNHNS, CDR2 SASEGT, per germline. Trimming left V 6 bases short and J 7 bases short, with 15 bases between. The CDR3 sequence is 14 residues long. The CDR3 DNA sequence: TGTGCCAGCAGGGACAGATTTAGGGGTGAAAAACTGTTTTTT. Its translation is CASRDRFRGEKLFF.

J is TRBJ1-1 and V is TRBV18, with D tentatively TRBD1 (5 bases). The V end was cut by 3 bases, the J end by 5 bases, with 7 bases between. The CDR3 spans 12 residues. From germline, CDR1 is KGHSH and CDR2 LQKENI. The CDR3 bases are TGTGCCAGCTCACCGAAGGGGACTGAAGCTTTCTTT. Amino acids: CASSPKGTEAFF.

The chain is built from TRBV2 and TRBJ1-1; D perhaps matches TRBD1 (6 bases). The CDR3 sequence is 14 residues long. V shed 3 bases and J shed 6 bases, with 14 bases lying between them. Germline CDR1 reads SNHLY; CDR2 reads FYNNEI. DNA for the CDR3: TGTGCCAGCAGTGAGAACAGGGCATCCCCTGAAGCTTTCTTT. The encoded protein is CASSENRASPEAFF.

Points on this clone: Other DNA sequences of this sample code for an identical CDR3. V gene TRBV7-3 combines with J gene TRBJ2-1; TRBD2 agrees at 9 bases. With 3 bases clipped from V and 1 base from J, the junction kept 1 base outside the gene matches. The V gene's germline CDR1 is SGHTA and CDR2 FQGTGA. The length of the CDR3 is 15 residues. The CDR3 spells CASSFTSGSYNEQFF. DNA for the CDR3: TGTGCCAGCAGCTTTACTAGCGGGTCCTACAATGAGCAGTTCTTC.

The chain recombines TRBV2 with TRBJ2-1; D ambiguous. Germline V lookup: CDR1 SNHLY, CDR2 FYNNEI. CDR3 length: 13 amino acids. V lost 2 bases and J 7 bases, leaving 9 bases between the germline ends. CDR3 in amino acids: CASSEPVRNEQFF. The CDR3 nucleotides are TGTGCCAGCAGTGAACCGGTGAGGAATGAGCAGTTCTTC.

V is TRBV5-4 and J is TRBJ2-7, with 7 bases matching TRBD2. CDR1 SGHNT and CDR2 YYREEE come from the germline V gene (reference sequence). The CDR3 has 15 amino acids. V trimming: 3 bases; J trimming: 3 bases; junction bases outside the gene matches: 9. The CDR3, as DNA: TGTGCCAGCAGCTATTCCGGGACTACAGGCTACGAGCAGTACTTC. Translated: CASSYSGTTGYEQYF.

The rearrangement uses TRBV28 and TRBJ2-5; D is perhaps TRBD1 (6 bases). The V end was cut by 5 bases, the J end by 1 base, with 14 bases between. The germline CDR1 and CDR2 sequences are MDHEN and SYDVKM. This CDR3 is 15 amino acids long. The DNA for the CDR3 is TGTGCCAGCAGTCGCTTTTCAGGGGCCCAAGAGACCCAGTACTTC. It translates to CASSRFSGAQETQYF. The variable domain in full, with the rest retrieved from reference TRBV28 and TRBJ2-5, is DVKVTQSSRYLVKRTGEKVFLECVQDMDHENMFWYRQDPGLGLRLIYFSYDVKMKEKGDIPEGYSVSREKKERFSLILESASTNQTSMYLCASSRFSGAQETQYFGPGTRLLVL.

This rearrangement joins TRBV28 to TRBJ1-2, with unresolved D. Trimming pared 5 bases from V and 2 bases from J, leaving 9 bases between. The germline V gene encodes CDR1 MDHEN and CDR2 SYDVKM. This CDR3 is 13 amino acids long. The CDR3 spells CASSGSRNYGYTF. CDR3 coding DNA: TGTGCCAGCAGTGGGTCGCGGAACTATGGCTACACCTTC.

The chain carries TRBV6-4 and TRBJ1-2; 8 nucleotides agree with TRBD1. This CDR3 is built from 16 residues. J was trimmed by 7 bases and V by 4 bases; bases with no gene match: 14. The V gene's germline CDR1 is MRHNA and CDR2 SNTAGT. DNA of the CDR3: TGTGCCAGCAGTGCCCCCACCTCGACAGGGGCCGTTGGCTACACCTTC. Translated, it gives CASSAPTSTGAVGYTF.

The genes are TRBV4-1 and TRBJ2-2; D might be TRBD2 (6 bases). With 3 bases removed from V and 1 base from J, the gap between germline ends came to 15 bases. Germline V gene data show CDR1 as MGHRA and CDR2 as YSYEKL. This CDR3 region has 17 residues. This chain's CDR3 is CASSHPDGGWNTGELFF. The CDR3 DNA reads as TGCGCCAGCAGCCACCCCGACGGGGGTTGGAACACCGGGGAGCTGTTTTTT.

The chain uses TRBV9 and TRBJ2-1; 8 nucleotides line up with TRBD2. CDR3 size: 14 residues. Germline values: CDR1 SGDLS, CDR2 YYNGEE. V was clipped by 3 bases and J by 10 bases; unmatched bases: 9. CDR3 protein: CASSADGLAGEQFF. CDR3 bases: TGTGCCAGCAGCGCCGACGGACTAGCTGGGGAGCAGTTCTTC.

This chain links TRBV2 with TRBJ1-1; a possible D gene is TRBD1 (5 bases). From germline, CDR1 is SNHLY and CDR2 FYNNEI. The CDR3 runs 16 residues. The V and J ends lost 5 bases and 1 base respectively, with 17 bases between them. CDR3 region: CASSRGSGPRNTEAFF. The CDR3 nucleotides read TGTGCCAGCAGTCGGGGGTCAGGGCCTCGGAACACTGAAGCTTTCTTT. Together with reference TRBV2 and TRBJ1-1, the CDR3 gives the full variable domain: EPEVTQTPSHQVTQMGQEVILRCVPISNHLYFYWYRQILGQKVEFLVSFYNNEISEKSEIFDDQFSVERPDGSNFTLKIRSTKLEDSAMYFCASSRGSGPRNTEAFFGQGTRLTVV.

The chain uses TRBV6-5 and TRBJ1-5, with TRBD1 identical over 7 bases. CDR3 length: 13 amino acids. The trim removed 7 bases at V and 3 bases at J, leaving 3 bases unmatched. CDR1 is MNHEY and CDR2 is SVGAGI in the germline V gene. CDR3 residues: CASTQGINQPQHF. DNA of the CDR3: TGTGCCAGCACACAGGGGATCAATCAGCCCCAGCATTTT.

The rearrangement links TRBV4-1 to TRBJ2-5; no definite D call. Germline lookup yields CDR1 MGHRA and CDR2 YSYEKL. This CDR3 contains 14 residues. Deletions cut 1 base from V and 5 bases from J, with 11 bases between. The CDR3 DNA reads as TGCGCCAGCAGCCAAGCTCTAGATGCTGAGACCCAGTACTTC. Translation gives CASSQALDAETQYF.

The J gene is TRBJ2-7, the V gene TRBV2; D might be TRBD1 (5 bases). CDR1 and CDR2 from the germline V gene are SNHLY and FYNNEI. Trimming pared 6 bases from V and 3 bases from J, leaving 9 bases between. The length of the CDR3 is 12 residues. The CDR3 reads CASRATVYEQYF. The DNA of the CDR3 is TGTGCCAGCAGGGCGACAGTCTACGAGCAGTACTTC.

The chain links TRBV2 to TRBJ2-1; 10 bases agree with TRBD2. The germline gives CDR1 SNHLY, CDR2 FYNNEI. The CDR3 covers 12 residues. V dropped 10 bases and J dropped 9; count of bases not matched to a gene: 6. The CDR3 here is CATSGGAGEQFF. The DNA for the CDR3 is TGTGCCACCAGCGGGGGGGCAGGTGAGCAGTTCTTC.

This sequence joins TRBV7-9 and TRBJ2-7; D is undetermined. Trimming shortened V by 3 bases and J by 5 bases, and 8 bases separated the two germline ends. CDR3 length: 12 residues. CDR1 is SEHNR, CDR2 FQNEAQ, per germline (reference sequence). The CDR3 region has the DNA TGTGCCAGCAGCTTCGTTCGTAACGAGCAGTACTTC. This codes for CASSFVRNEQYF. Full variable domain (remainder filled in from reference TRBV7-9 and TRBJ2-7): DTGVSQNPRHKITKRGQNVTFRCDPISEHNRLYWYRQTLGQGPEFLTYFQNEAQLEKSRLLSDRFSAERPKGSFSTLEIQRTEQGDSAMYLCASSFVRNEQYFGPGTRLTVT.